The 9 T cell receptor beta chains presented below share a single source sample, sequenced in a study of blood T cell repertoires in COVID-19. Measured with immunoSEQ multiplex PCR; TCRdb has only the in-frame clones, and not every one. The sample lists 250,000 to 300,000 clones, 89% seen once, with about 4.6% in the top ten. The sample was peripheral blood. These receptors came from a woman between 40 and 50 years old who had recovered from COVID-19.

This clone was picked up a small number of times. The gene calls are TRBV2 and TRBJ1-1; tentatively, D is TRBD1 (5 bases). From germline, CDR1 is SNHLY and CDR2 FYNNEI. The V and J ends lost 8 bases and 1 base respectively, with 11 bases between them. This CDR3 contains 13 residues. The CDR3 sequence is CASRGLPNTEAFF. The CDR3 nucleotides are TGTGCCAGCCGGGGACTCCCGAACACTGAAGCTTTCTTT.

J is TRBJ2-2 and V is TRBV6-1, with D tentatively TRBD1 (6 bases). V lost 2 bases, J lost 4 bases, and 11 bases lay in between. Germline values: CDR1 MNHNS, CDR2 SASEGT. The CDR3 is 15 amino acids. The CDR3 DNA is TGTGCCAGCAGTGAATGGGGGCTTAGCACCGGGGAGCTGTTTTTT. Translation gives CASSEWGLSTGELFF.

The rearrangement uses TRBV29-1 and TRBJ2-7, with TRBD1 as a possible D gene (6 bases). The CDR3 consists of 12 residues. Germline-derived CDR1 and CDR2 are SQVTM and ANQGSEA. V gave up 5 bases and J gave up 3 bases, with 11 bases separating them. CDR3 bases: TGCAGCGTTTGGACAGATAACTACGAGCAGTACGTC. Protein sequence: CSVWTDNYEQYV.

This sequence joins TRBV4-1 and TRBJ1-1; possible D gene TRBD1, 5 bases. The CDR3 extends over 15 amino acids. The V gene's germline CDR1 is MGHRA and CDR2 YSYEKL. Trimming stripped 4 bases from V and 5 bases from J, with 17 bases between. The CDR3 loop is CASSRQSQDGTEAFF. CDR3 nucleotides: TGCGCCAGCAGCCGACAATCACAGGATGGGACTGAAGCTTTCTTT.

The CDR3 coding sequence is TGTGCCAGCAGCTTCGCCGGCGGGGGGGTTCTCAGGACCGGGGAGCTGTTTTTT. It encodes CASSFAGGGVLRTGELFF. The rearrangement uses TRBV7-2 and TRBJ2-2, with TRBD2 identical over 9 bases. The junction had 13 bases not matched to a gene; V was cut back by 3 bases and J by 5 bases. CDR3 length equals 18 residues. CDR1 is SGHTA and CDR2 is FQGNSA in the germline V gene.

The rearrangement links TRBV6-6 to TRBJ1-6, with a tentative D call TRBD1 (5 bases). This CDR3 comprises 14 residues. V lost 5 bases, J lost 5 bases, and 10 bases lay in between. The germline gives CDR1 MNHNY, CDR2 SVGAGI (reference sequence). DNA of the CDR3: TGTGCCAGCAGTCCCGACAGACATAATTCACCCCTCCACTTT. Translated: CASSPDRHNSPLHF.

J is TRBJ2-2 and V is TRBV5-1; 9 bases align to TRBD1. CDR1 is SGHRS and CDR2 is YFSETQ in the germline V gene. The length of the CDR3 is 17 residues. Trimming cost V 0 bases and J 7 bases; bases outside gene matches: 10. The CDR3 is CASSLEIGTGFVGELFF. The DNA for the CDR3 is TGCGCCAGCAGCTTGGAGATTGGGACAGGGTTTGTCGGGGAGCTGTTTTTT.

CDR3 sequence reads: CASSSGLAESTFF. The CDR3 nucleotides are TGTGCCAGCAGCTCGGGACTAGCGGAAAGCACGTTCTTC. The chain uses TRBV9 and TRBJ2-1, with 11 bases lining up with TRBD2. The CDR3 covers 13 residues. Germline-derived CDR1 and CDR2 are SGDLS and YYNGEE. V shed 4 bases and J 15 bases; nucleotides not matched to a gene: 9.

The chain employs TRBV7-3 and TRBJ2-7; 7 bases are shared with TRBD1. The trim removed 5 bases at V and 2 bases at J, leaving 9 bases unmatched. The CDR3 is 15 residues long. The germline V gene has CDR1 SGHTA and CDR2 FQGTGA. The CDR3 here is CASSPGQALPYEQYF. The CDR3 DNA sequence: TGTGCCAGCAGCCCCGGACAGGCGCTTCCCTACGAGCAGTACTTC.